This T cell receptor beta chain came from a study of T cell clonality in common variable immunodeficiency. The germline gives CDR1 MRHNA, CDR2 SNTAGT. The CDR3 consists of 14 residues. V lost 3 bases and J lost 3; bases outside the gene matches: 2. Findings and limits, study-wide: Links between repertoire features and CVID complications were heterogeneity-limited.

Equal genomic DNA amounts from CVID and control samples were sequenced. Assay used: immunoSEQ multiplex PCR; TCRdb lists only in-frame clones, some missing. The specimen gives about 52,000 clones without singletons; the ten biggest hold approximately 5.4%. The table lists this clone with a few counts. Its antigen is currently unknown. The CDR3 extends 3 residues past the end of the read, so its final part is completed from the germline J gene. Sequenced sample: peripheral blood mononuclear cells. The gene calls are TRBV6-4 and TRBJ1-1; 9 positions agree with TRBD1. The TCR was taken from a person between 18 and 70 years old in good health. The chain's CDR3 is CASSETGGHTEAFF. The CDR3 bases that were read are TGTGCCAGCAGTGAGACAGGGGGGCACACTGAA.